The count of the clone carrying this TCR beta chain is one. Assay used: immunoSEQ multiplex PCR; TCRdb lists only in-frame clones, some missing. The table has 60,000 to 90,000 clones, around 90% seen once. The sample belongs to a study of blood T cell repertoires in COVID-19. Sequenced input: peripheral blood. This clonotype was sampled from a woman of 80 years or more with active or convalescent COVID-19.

The CDR3 DNA reads as TGTGCCAGCAGCTTAGACCTAAGGGGGGAAAAACTGTTTTTT. Translated, it gives CASSLDLRGEKLFF. This chain joins TRBV7-9 and TRBJ1-4, with a weak D call TRBD1 (6 bases). The length of the CDR3 is 14 residues. Germline V gene lookup returns CDR1 SEHNR and CDR2 FQNEAQ (reference sequence). The V end lost 1 base, the J end lost 8 bases, and 11 bases lay between the germline ends.